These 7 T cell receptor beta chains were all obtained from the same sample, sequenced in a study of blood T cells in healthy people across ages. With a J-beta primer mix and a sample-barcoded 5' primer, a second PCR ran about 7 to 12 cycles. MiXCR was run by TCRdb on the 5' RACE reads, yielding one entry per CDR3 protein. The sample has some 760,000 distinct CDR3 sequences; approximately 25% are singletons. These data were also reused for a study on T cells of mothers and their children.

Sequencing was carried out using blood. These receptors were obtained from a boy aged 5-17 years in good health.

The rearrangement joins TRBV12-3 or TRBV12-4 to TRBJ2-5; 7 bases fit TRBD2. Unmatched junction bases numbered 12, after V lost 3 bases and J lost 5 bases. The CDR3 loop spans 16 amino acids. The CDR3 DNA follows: TGTGCCAGCAGTTTTCGGATTGGGCTAGCGGCGGAGACCCAGTACTTC. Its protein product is CASSFRIGLAAETQYF.

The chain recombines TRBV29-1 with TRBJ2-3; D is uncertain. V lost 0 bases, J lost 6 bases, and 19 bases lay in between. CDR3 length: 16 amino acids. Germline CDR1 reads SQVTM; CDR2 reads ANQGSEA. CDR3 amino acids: CSVEDILPPSADTQYF. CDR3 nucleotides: TGCAGCGTTGAAGATATCCTCCCCCCCTCCGCGGATACGCAGTATTTT.

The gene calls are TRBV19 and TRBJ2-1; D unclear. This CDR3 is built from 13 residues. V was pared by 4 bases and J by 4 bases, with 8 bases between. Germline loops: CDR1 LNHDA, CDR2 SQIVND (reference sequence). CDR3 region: CASSTVRYNEQFF. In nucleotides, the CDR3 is TGTGCCAGTAGTACAGTCAGATACAATGAGCAGTTCTTC. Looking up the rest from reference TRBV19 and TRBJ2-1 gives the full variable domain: DGGITQSPKYLFRKEGQNVTLSCEQNLNHDAMYWYRQDPGQGLRLIYYSQIVNDFQKGDIAEGYSVSREKKESFPLTVTSAQKNPTAFYLCASSTVRYNEQFFGPGTRLTVL.

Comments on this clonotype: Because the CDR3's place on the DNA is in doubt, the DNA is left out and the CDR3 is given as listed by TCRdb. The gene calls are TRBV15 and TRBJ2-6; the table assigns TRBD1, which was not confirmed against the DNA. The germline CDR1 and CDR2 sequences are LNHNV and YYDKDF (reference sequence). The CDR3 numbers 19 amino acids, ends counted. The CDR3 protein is CATSRLRFGAGSGANVLTF.

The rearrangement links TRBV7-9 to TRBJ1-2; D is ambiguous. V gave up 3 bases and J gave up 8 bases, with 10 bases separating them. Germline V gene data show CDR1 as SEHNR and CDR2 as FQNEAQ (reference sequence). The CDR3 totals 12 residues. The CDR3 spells CASSFGEGGYTF. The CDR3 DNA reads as TGTGCCAGCAGCTTTGGGGAAGGAGGCTACACCTTC.

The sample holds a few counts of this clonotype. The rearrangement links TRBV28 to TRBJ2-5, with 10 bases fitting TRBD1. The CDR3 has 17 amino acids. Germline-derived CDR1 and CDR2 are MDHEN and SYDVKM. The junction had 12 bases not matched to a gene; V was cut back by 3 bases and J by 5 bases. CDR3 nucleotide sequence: TGTGCCAGCAGTTTGGACAGGGGGTCAGACCTGGGGGAGACCCAGTACTTC. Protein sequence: CASSLDRGSDLGETQYF. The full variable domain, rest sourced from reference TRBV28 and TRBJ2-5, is DVKVTQSSRYLVKRTGEKVFLECVQDMDHENMFWYRQDPGLGLRLIYFSYDVKMKEKGDIPEGYSVSREKKERFSLILESASTNQTSMYLCASSLDRGSDLGETQYFGPGTRLLVL.

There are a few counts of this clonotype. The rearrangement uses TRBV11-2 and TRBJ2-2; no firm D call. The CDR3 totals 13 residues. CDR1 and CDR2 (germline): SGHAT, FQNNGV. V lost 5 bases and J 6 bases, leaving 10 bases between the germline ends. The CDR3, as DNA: TGTGCCAGCAGCCTAGGTCGGGCCGGGGAGCTGTTTTTT. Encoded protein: CASSLGRAGELFF.